The 25 T cell receptor beta chains reported below all come from one sample, sequenced in a study of metastatic and nonmetastatic thyroid tumors. Treatment of any kind had been given to no patient before thyroid surgery. With MiXCR, TCRdb reprocessed the PCR reads. The sample has some 8,000 clones, 20% to 30% seen once. The material sequenced was tumor tissue. The receptors were gathered from a female donor with papillary thyroid cancer or a benign thyroid nodule (not recorded which). Some clones in this sample may be carry-over from other donors' samples.

This clone counts as large. The V gene is TRBV6-5, the J gene TRBJ2-1; D gene ambiguous. Germline V gene data show CDR1 as MNHEY and CDR2 as SVGAGI. The V end was cut by 0 bases, the J end by 0 bases, with 9 bases between. The CDR3 runs to 16 residues. CDR3 sequence: CASSYSGGTSYNEQFF. CDR3 nucleotide sequence: TGTGCCAGCAGTTACTCCGGCGGCACCTCCTACAATGAGCAGTTCTTC.

In the case of this clone: Relative to the germline gene, one junction end is altered; a read error may explain this. V gene TRBV6-1 combines with J gene TRBJ2-5; 7 positions agree with TRBD1. The CDR3 extends over 14 amino acids. CDR1 and CDR2 (germline): MNHNS, SASEGT. CDR3 loop: CASSEGGEEETQYF. CDR3 DNA: TGTGCCAGCAGCGAAGGGGGCGAAGAAGAGACCCAGTACTTC.

This chain's CDR3 is CATSAGTANTEAFF. CDR3 in DNA: TGTGCCACCAGCGCCGGGACAGCGAACACTGAAGCTTTCTTT. The V call is TRBV15, the J call TRBJ1-1, with TRBD1 matching 7 bases. J lost 1 base, V lost 5 bases, and 4 bases had no gene match. The CDR3 contains 14 residues. Germline CDR1 reads LNHNV; CDR2 reads YYDKDF (reference sequence).

There are many counts of this clone. The CDR3 sequence: CSVPIVGTGGELFF. CDR3 nucleotides: TGCAGCGTCCCTATAGTGGGGACGGGCGGGGAGCTGTTTTTT. The V call is TRBV29-1, the J call TRBJ2-2, with D perhaps TRBD1 or TRBD2 (5 bases each). This CDR3 is 14 amino acids long. From germline, CDR1 is SQVTM and CDR2 ANQGSEA. Trimming cost V 6 bases and J 7 bases, with 18 bases left between them.

The chain couples TRBV5-1 to TRBJ2-3; D could derive from TRBD1 or TRBD2 (5 bases each). Trimming pared 5 bases from V and 1 base from J, leaving 14 bases between. Germline CDR1 and CDR2: SGHRS and YFSETQ. There are 15 residues in the CDR3. CDR3: CASRRGSPGTDTQYF. The CDR3 coding sequence is TGCGCCAGCAGGAGGGGCAGTCCTGGCACAGATACGCAGTATTTT.

This clone was seen once. The V gene is TRBV20-1, the J gene TRBJ2-2; D is unclear. Germline V gives CDR1 DFQATT, CDR2 SNEGSKA (reference sequence). This CDR3 contains 15 residues. V was shortened by 3 bases and J by 6 bases, with 17 bases between the two germline ends. Here the CDR3 DNA reads TGCAGTGCTAGTTTGGCCAGAAGAGAGGCCGGGGAGCTGTTTTTT. This translates into CSASLARREAGELFF.

This clone was detected a few times. The CDR3 sequence is CARGRGGNEQFF. The CDR3 DNA reads TGTGCCAGAGGCCGGGGTGGCAATGAGCAGTTCTTC. The V gene is TRBV6-1, the J gene TRBJ2-1; tentatively, D is TRBD2 (5 bases). The germline V and J ends were trimmed by 9 bases and 6 bases, with 12 bases remaining between them. This CDR3 is 12 amino acids long. The germline gives CDR1 MNHNS, CDR2 SASEGT.

This chain uses TRBV6-2 or TRBV6-3 with TRBJ1-1; tentative D call: TRBD1 (5 bases). Germline CDR1 is MNHEY and CDR2 is SVGEGT. The CDR3 totals 15 residues. Trimming cost V 6 bases and J 2 bases, with 16 bases left between them. The CDR3 bases are TGTGCCAGCAGGACAGACACTCCCTTAAACACTGAAGCTTTCTTT. Translation gives CASRTDTPLNTEAFF.

This sequence joins TRBV7-3 and TRBJ1-1; no clear D gene. Germline V gene sequence: CDR1 SGHTA, CDR2 FQGTGA. The CDR3 runs 13 residues. Deletions cut 2 bases from V and 4 bases from J, with 8 bases between. The CDR3 protein is CASSLSVLTEAFF. In DNA, the CDR3 is TGTGCCAGCAGCTTATCCGTACTCACTGAAGCTTTCTTT.

This clone is termed medium-sized (0.01 to 0.1%). The rearrangement uses TRBV7-2 and TRBJ1-2; a weak D match, TRBD1 (6 bases). Germline V gene lookup returns CDR1 SGHTA and CDR2 FQGNSA. The CDR3 consists of 15 residues. V was trimmed by 4 bases and J by 5 bases, leaving 17 bases between them. The CDR3: CASSSSGGGAYGYTF. CDR3 DNA: TGTGCCAGCAGCTCCTCCGGAGGGGGGGCGTATGGCTACACCTTC. Together with reference TRBV7-2 and TRBJ1-2, the CDR3 gives the full variable domain: GAGVSQSPSNKVTEKGKDVELRCDPISGHTALYWYRQSLGQGLEFLIYFQGNSAPDKSGLPSDRFSAERTGGSVSTLTIQRTQQEDSAVYLCASSSSGGGAYGYTFGSGTRLTVV.

This clone was seen a handful of times. This is likely a read error, given that the CDR3 carries no conserved phenylalanine or tryptophan at its end. CDR3 protein: CAISLVVSPLHL. DNA for the CDR3: TGCGCCATCTCCCTAGTGGTTTCACCCCTCCACCTT. J is TRBJ1-6 and V is TRBV2; D unclear. The CDR3 is 12 amino acids. Germline V gene data show CDR1 as SNHLY and CDR2 as FYNNEI.

A few counts support this clone. The genes are TRBV12-3 or TRBV12-4 and TRBJ2-7, with 9 bases identical to TRBD1. The junction had 14 bases not matched to a gene; V was cut back by 10 bases and J by 4 bases. The CDR3 loop spans 15 amino acids. The CDR3 DNA follows: TGTGCCACCGCGGGGCTCGGGACAGGGTATTACGAGCAGTACTTC. Amino acids: CATAGLGTGYYEQYF.

This clone was observed a few times. The chain has TRBV6-1 and TRBJ2-3, with D uncertain. The CDR3 is 14 amino acids. From germline, CDR1 is MNHNS and CDR2 SASEGT. V gave up 5 bases and J gave up 2 bases, with 11 bases separating them. The CDR3 DNA sequence: TGTGCCAGCAGTCAGGATTGGGTCACAGATACGCAGTATTTT. Translated, it gives CASSQDWVTDTQYF.

In its sample, this clone ranks as medium-sized. The rearrangement joins TRBV15 to TRBJ1-4; possible D gene TRBD1, 5 bases. The CDR3 totals 14 residues. The germline V gene has CDR1 LNHNV and CDR2 YYDKDF (reference sequence). Trimming cost V 6 bases and J 7 bases, with 15 bases left between them. The CDR3 spells CATRVGRRGEKLFF. The CDR3 region has the DNA TGTGCCACCAGGGTGGGGCGGCGGGGTGAAAAACTGTTTTTT.

By share of the sample, this clone is medium-sized (0.01 to 0.1%). The V gene is TRBV19, the J gene TRBJ1-5; 8 bases match TRBD1. Germline lookup yields CDR1 LNHDA and CDR2 SQIVND (reference sequence). The CDR3 has 15 amino acids. The J segment lost 0 bases and the V segment lost 5 bases, leaving 3 bases of the junction unmatched. The CDR3 DNA reads TGTGCCAGTAGTTCAGGGACAGGTAGCAATCAGCCCCAGCATTTT. It is translated as CASSSGTGSNQPQHF.

The table lists this clone with a few counts. For the CDR3, the DNA is TGTGCCAGCAAGAGACAGGGGGGAGATGCTGGCTACACCTTC. As protein: CASKRQGGDAGYTF. The rearrangement uses TRBV6-1 and TRBJ1-2, with 9 bases that match TRBD1. The V segment lost 7 bases and the J segment 7 bases; nucleotides outside the gene matches: 10. The CDR3 is 14 residues long. Germline-derived CDR1 and CDR2 are MNHNS and SASEGT.

The rearrangement links TRBV5-1 to TRBJ2-1, with D uncertain. This CDR3 has 13 amino acids. Germline lookup yields CDR1 SGHRS and CDR2 YFSETQ. V gave up 0 bases and J gave up 6 bases, with 7 bases separating them. CDR3 loop: CASSLGQANEQFF. DNA for the CDR3: TGCGCCAGCAGCTTGGGTCAAGCCAATGAGCAGTTCTTC.

This clone was counted many times. The chain uses TRBV20-1 and TRBJ2-7, with a possible D match to TRBD1 (6 bases). Trimming cost V 5 bases and J 3 bases, with 11 bases left between them. CDR3 size: 12 residues. The V gene's germline CDR1 is DFQATT and CDR2 SNEGSKA (reference sequence). CDR3: CSASGVGYEQYF. DNA for the CDR3: TGCAGTGCTTCAGGGGTAGGCTACGAGCAGTACTTC.

By proportion, this clone is medium-sized. V and J are TRBV27 and TRBJ1-5; the match to TRBD1 covers 7 bases. Germline V CDR1 and CDR2: MNHEY, SMNVEV (reference sequence). The V and J ends lost 6 bases and 3 bases, in that order; junction bases with no gene match: 2. This CDR3 is 13 amino acids long. The CDR3 DNA is TGTGCCAGCAGGACAGGGTACAATCAGCCCCAGCATTTT. It is translated as CASRTGYNQPQHF.

This clone was seen at least ten times. One junction end disagrees with the germline gene, perhaps due to a read error. V is TRBV15 and J is TRBJ1-6, with D uncertain. CDR1 is LNHNV, CDR2 YYDKDF, per germline (reference sequence). The CDR3 runs to 16 residues. CDR3 sequence reads: CATNSGRAPYNSPPHF. CDR3 DNA: TGTGCCACCAACTCGGGTCGGGCCCCGTATAATTCACCCCCCCACTTT.

This clone appeared many times. J is TRBJ2-5 and V is TRBV5-1; 9 bases line up with TRBD1. Trimming cost V 4 bases and J 0 bases; bases outside gene matches: 4. The germline V gene has CDR1 SGHRS and CDR2 YFSETQ. The CDR3 extends over 15 amino acids. The CDR3 here is CASSTGTGNQETQYF. In nucleotides, the CDR3 is TGCGCCAGCAGCACCGGGACAGGGAACCAAGAGACCCAGTACTTC. The full variable domain, completed using reference TRBV5-1 and TRBJ2-5, is KAGVTQTPRYLIKTRGQQVTLSCSPISGHRSVSWYQQTPGQGLQFLFEYFSETQRNKGNFPGRFSGRQFSNSRSEMNVSTLELGDSALYLCASSTGTGNQETQYFGPGTRLLVL.

The chain is built from TRBV10-3 and TRBJ1-1; D may be TRBD1 (6 bases). The V gene lost 4 bases and the J gene lost 3 bases, with 18 bases spanning the gap. Germline V gives CDR1 ENHRY, CDR2 SYGVKD. This CDR3 region has 16 residues. For the CDR3, the DNA is TGTGCCATCAGTGCGGGGGCATTAGCCCTGTACACTGAAGCTTTCTTT. It encodes CAISAGALALYTEAFF.

The rearrangement links TRBV3-1 to TRBJ1-1, with D possibly matching TRBD1 (6 bases). CDR1 LGHDT and CDR2 YNNKEL come from the germline V gene (reference sequence). V was cut by 4 bases and J by 6 bases, with 18 bases left in between. The CDR3 covers 15 residues. For the CDR3, the DNA is TGTGCCAGCAGCCGCTCCCCGAGGGGGAGCGCTGAAGCTTTCTTT. Translated, it gives CASSRSPRGSAEAFF.

Within the sample, this clone is medium-sized. The genes are TRBV27 and TRBJ1-3; 7 nucleotides line up with TRBD1. CDR1 and CDR2 (germline): MNHEY, SMNVEV (reference sequence). CDR3 length equals 14 residues. Trimming removed 5 bases from V and 6 bases from J; junction bases left unmatched: 7. The CDR3: CASSQGTELNTIYF. CDR3 DNA sequence: TGTGCCAGCAGTCAAGGGACAGAATTAAACACCATATATTTT.

This clone appeared many times. The CDR3 sequence is CASSLDPTSGGLSGELFF. As DNA, the CDR3 is TGTGCCAGCAGCTTAGATCCTACCAGCGGGGGGCTGTCCGGGGAGCTGTTTTTT. J is TRBJ2-2 and V is TRBV11-2; 9 nucleotides align to TRBD2. The length of the CDR3 is 18 residues. CDR1 is SGHAT and CDR2 is FQNNGV in the germline V gene. Losses at the gene ends were 0 bases for V and 6 bases for J; bases not matched to a gene: 11. Full variable domain (remainder filled in from reference TRBV11-2 and TRBJ2-2): EAGVAQSPRYKIIEKRQSVAFWCNPISGHATLYWYQQILGQGPKLLIQFQNNGVVDDSQLPKDRFSAERLKGVDSTLKIQPAKLEDSAVYLCASSLDPTSGGLSGELFFGEGSRLTVL.